Sequencing of this TCR beta chain was carried out in a study of T cell responses to AZD1222 COVID-19 vaccine. General observations from the study: Only 5 or 6 individuals given AZD1222 were seropositive at baseline. CD4 TCRs associated with vaccination spanned spike, dominating at 160-218 and 743-854. White British ancestry dominated among donors, who included more females, and clonal diversity was possibly underestimated. Spike-specific TCR breadth and depth were elevated following two AZD1222 doses.

The assay was immunoSEQ multiplex PCR, and TCRdb's table has in-frame clones only and misses some. This repertoire shows 66,000 or so clones, about 90% found once; its top ten account for approximately 15%. This clone has only one observation. No antigen is known for it. The CDR3 contains 17 residues. Germline-derived CDR1 and CDR2 are SGHRS and YFSETQ. V was trimmed by 0 bases and J by 1 base, leaving 16 bases between them. The chain uses TRBV5-1 and TRBJ1-2; TRBD1 is a possible D gene (5 bases). This receptor was taken from an adult in good health. The source was peripheral blood, collected on day 0 of AZD1222 vaccination. The CDR3 DNA follows: TGCGCCAGCAGCTTGGGGGGCGGCCTACCGGATAACTATGGCTACACCTTC. Its translation is CASSLGGGLPDNYGYTF.